This T cell receptor (beta chain) was retrieved from a study of blood T cells in healthy people across ages. Points from the study as a whole: The study found TCR beta diversity correlated strongly with naive T cell percentage.

A minimum of 7 million PBMCs was isolated per sample. The second PCR ran about 6 to 12 cycles with a sample-barcoded 5' primer and J-beta primers. MiXCR, applied by TCRdb to the 5' RACE reads, yields one record per CDR3 protein. There are approximately 940,000 distinct CDR3 sequences in the sample; approximately 49% occur only once, and under 15% lies in the top ten. From germline, CDR1 is MNHEY and CDR2 SMNVEV (reference sequence). The V segment lost 5 bases and the J segment 4 bases; nucleotides outside the gene matches: 6. CDR3 length: 15 residues. This clonotype was observed many times. The antigen remains unidentified.

The clonotype comes from a man aged 25-40 years in good health. The J gene is TRBJ2-2, the V gene TRBV27, with TRBD1 matching over 8 bases. The sequenced sample was blood. Here the CDR3 reads CASSRTGIFTGELFF. DNA of the CDR3: TGTGCCAGCAGTCGGACAGGGATCTTCACCGGGGAGCTGTTTTTT.